This T cell receptor beta chain originates from a study of shared clonotypes between healthy human individuals. V was trimmed by 0 bases and J by 1 base, leaving 14 bases between them. Germline lookup yields CDR1 MGHRA and CDR2 YSYEKL. The CDR3 consists of 17 residues. Positively selected for CCR7, the CD45RO-negative cells used as naive CD8 cells excluded terminally differentiated effector memory CD45RA+ cells. Caucasian adults living in Nashville, Tennessee, provided all samples. Method: immunoSEQ multiplex PCR; TCRdb's copy keeps in-frame clones and lacks some. The sample includes about 2 million clones, about 95% seen only once; the top ten take more than 0.95%.

Source material: naive CD8+ T cells sorted from blood. The TCR originated in a man aged 18-30 years in good health. The rearrangement joins TRBV4-1 to TRBJ2-3, with D tentatively TRBD2 (7 bases). CDR3 sequence reads: CASSQEGGGEGTDTQYF. DNA of the CDR3: TGCGCCAGCAGCCAAGAAGGAGGGGGGGAGGGCACAGATACGCAGTATTTT.